The clone carrying this T cell receptor (beta chain) occurred once. The germline CDR1 and CDR2 sequences are SGHRS and YFSETQ. This CDR3 is 18 amino acids long. After removal of 3 bases from V and 0 bases from J, the junction contained 9 bases not matched to a gene. These data are taken from a study of cytomegalovirus exposure and HLA in healthy donors. PCR involved 60 Vbeta and 13 Jbeta primers. Produced via immunoSEQ multiplex PCR; TCRdb's table is partial and in-frame only. Among fewer than 120,000 clones listed, around 85% were seen once. This rearrangement joins TRBV5-1 to TRBJ2-1; 10 bases match TRBD2. This TCR derives from a man younger than 40 in good health and CMV-seropositive. Sample: PBMCs. The CDR3: CASSWSGGAGSSYNEQFF. The DNA for the CDR3 is TGCGCCAGCAGCTGGAGCGGGGGGGCTGGGAGCTCCTACAATGAGCAGTTCTTC.